The 21 T cell receptor beta chains below come from one sample, sequenced in a study of blood T cell repertoires in COVID-19. Generated by immunoSEQ multiplex PCR, the TCRdb table keeps only in-frame clones and is missing some. This sample has around 200,000 clones, with roughly four fifths found just once. The sample taken for sequencing was peripheral blood. The receptors were gathered from a human donor in a cohort sampled during active COVID-19.

Worth noting for this clone: One end of the junction is discordant with germline, which a read error may explain. This chain connects TRBV5-1 to TRBJ2-1; TRBD1 matches 10 bases. Per the germline V gene, CDR1 is SGHRS and CDR2 is YFSETQ. CDR3 size: 13 residues. This chain's CDR3 is CASSNLPGTGDLF. Written as DNA, the CDR3 is TGCGCCAGCAGCAACCTACCCGGGACAGGGGACCTCTTC.

The rearrangement links TRBV30 to TRBJ1-2; unclear D gene. Trimming took 3 bases from V and 7 from J, leaving 18 bases between them. This CDR3 has 14 amino acids. The germline gives CDR1 GTSNPN, CDR2 SVGIG (reference sequence). DNA of the CDR3: TGTGCCTGGAGCTTTGGAGGGCCTGGAGCTGGCTACACCTTC. This translates into CAWSFGGPGAGYTF.

J is TRBJ2-7 and V is TRBV5-1; weak D call: TRBD1 (6 bases). V dropped 5 bases and J dropped 5 bases, with 17 bases sitting between them. This CDR3 region has 14 residues. Germline V gives CDR1 SGHRS, CDR2 YFSETQ. CDR3: CASRDRFGVDEQYF. As DNA, the CDR3 is TGCGCCAGCAGAGACAGGTTTGGAGTGGACGAGCAGTACTTC.

This clone was seen just once. V gene TRBV2 combines with J gene TRBJ1-2; TRBD1 is a possible D gene (6 bases). From germline, CDR1 is SNHLY and CDR2 FYNNEI. This CDR3 contains 12 residues. V lost 5 bases and J lost 4, with 8 bases in between. CDR3 DNA sequence: TGTGCCAGCAGTCGGACAGCCTATGGCTACACCTTC. It codes for CASSRTAYGYTF.

The V and J genes are TRBV6-5 and TRBJ2-5; TRBD1 aligns across 7 bases. Trimming cost V 7 bases and J 5 bases; bases outside gene matches: 13. Germline V lookup: CDR1 MNHEY, CDR2 SVGAGI. This CDR3 has 15 residues. This chain's CDR3 is CASTHPTGVGETQYF. The CDR3 DNA reads as TGTGCCAGCACCCACCCCACAGGGGTTGGGGAGACCCAGTACTTC.

This chain joins TRBV6-5 and TRBJ1-1, with D hard to call. Germline values: CDR1 MNHEY, CDR2 SVGAGI. The CDR3 consists of 15 residues. The V and J ends lost 0 bases and 1 base respectively, with 9 bases between them. The CDR3 reads CASSYSTGWNTEAFF. The CDR3 region has the DNA TGTGCCAGCAGTTACTCGACTGGGTGGAACACTGAAGCTTTCTTT.

The chain employs TRBV2 and TRBJ2-7, with 10 positions matching TRBD1. Germline CDR1 and CDR2: SNHLY and FYNNEI. Trimming at V came to 4 bases and at J to 6 bases, leaving 12 bases not matched to a gene. The CDR3 has 16 residues. The CDR3 DNA reads as TGTGCCAGCAGTGGGGTCTCCTCGGACAGGGGGGTCGAGCAGTACTTC. Its translation is CASSGVSSDRGVEQYF.

The chain couples TRBV5-6 to TRBJ2-1, with D maybe TRBD1 (5 bases). Germline values: CDR1 SGHDT, CDR2 YYEEEE. The length of the CDR3 is 13 residues. V was shortened by 3 bases and J by 9 bases, with 13 bases between the two germline ends. The CDR3 loop is CASSSDTGSEQFF. The CDR3, as DNA: TGTGCCAGCAGCTCGGATACAGGTTCTGAGCAGTTCTTC.

V usage is TRBV9 and J usage is TRBJ1-3; unclear D gene. CDR3 length: 12 amino acids. CDR1 is SGDLS, CDR2 YYNGEE, per germline. V was pared by 0 bases and J by 8 bases, with 6 bases between. The CDR3 coding sequence is TGTGCCAGCAGCGTAGGGCGGGACACCATATATTTT. Protein product: CASSVGRDTIYF.

V and J are TRBV18 and TRBJ2-3; maybe TRBD1 (5 bases). The CDR3 consists of 17 residues. CDR1 KGHSH and CDR2 LQKENI come from the germline V gene. V lost 3 bases and J lost 1, with 17 bases in between. The CDR3 reads CASSPTVGSQGTDTQYF. DNA for the CDR3: TGTGCCAGCTCACCGACAGTGGGATCCCAAGGCACAGATACGCAGTATTTT.

The count of this clone is one. The rearrangement links TRBV5-1 to TRBJ2-1; TRBD1 agrees at 8 bases. Trimming took 3 bases from V and 2 from J; bases not matched to a gene: 4. The CDR3 is 15 residues long. CDR1 and CDR2 (germline): SGHRS, YFSETQ. The CDR3, as DNA: TGCGCCAGCAGCTCAGGACAGGGCCCCTACAATGAGCAGTTCTTC. Its translation: CASSSGQGPYNEQFF.

The chain carries TRBV19 and TRBJ2-1; perhaps TRBD1 as D (5 bases). V gave up 4 bases and J gave up 0 bases, with 10 bases separating them. Germline CDR1 is LNHDA and CDR2 is SQIVND (reference sequence). CDR3 length equals 15 residues. The CDR3 protein is CASSKDKSSYNEQFF. DNA of the CDR3: TGTGCCAGTAGTAAGGACAAGAGCTCCTACAATGAGCAGTTCTTC.

The chain employs TRBV6-5 and TRBJ1-2; D not resolved. V dropped 5 bases and J dropped 8 bases, with 21 bases sitting between them. Germline V gene sequence: CDR1 MNHEY, CDR2 SVGAGI. The CDR3 loop spans 15 amino acids. The CDR3 loop reads CASSKLPTSPRGYTF. For the CDR3, the DNA is TGTGCCAGCAGTAAACTGCCTACGTCCCCCAGGGGCTACACCTTC.

The chain links TRBV6-1 to TRBJ1-1; 7 bases agree with TRBD1. Germline values: CDR1 MNHNS, CDR2 SASEGT. CDR3 length equals 12 residues. V was clipped by 0 bases and J by 12 bases; unmatched bases: 4. CDR3 region: CASSEAARGSFF. In nucleotides, the CDR3 is TGTGCCAGCAGTGAAGCGGCCAGGGGGTCTTTCTTT.

V gene TRBV6-2 or TRBV6-3 combines with J gene TRBJ1-5, with D possibly being TRBD1 (6 bases). Germline loops: CDR1 MNHEY, CDR2 SVGEGT. Trimming cost V 0 bases and J 4 bases, with 16 bases left between them. This CDR3 region has 17 residues. This CDR3 reads CASSYSKLGGWNQPQHF. For the CDR3, the DNA is TGTGCCAGCAGTTACTCGAAGTTAGGGGGTTGGAATCAGCCCCAGCATTTT.

The chain employs TRBV6-5 and TRBJ2-2; D perhaps matches TRBD1 (6 bases). Between the trimmed V and J ends, which lost 7 bases and 11 bases, there was a span of 11 bases. Germline CDR1 and CDR2: MNHEY and SVGAGI. CDR3 size: 11 residues. The chain's CDR3 is CASTRGVELFF. In DNA, the CDR3 is TGTGCCAGCACCAGGGGCGTCGAGCTGTTTTTT.

This clone was picked up one time. The CDR3 DNA reads as TGTGCCTGGAGAGTCGGCGGGGTGAACACTGAAGCTTTCTTT. It translates to CAWRVGGVNTEAFF. This chain uses TRBV30 with TRBJ1-1; no clear D gene. Trimming cost V 3 bases and J 0 bases, with 11 bases left between them. CDR3 size: 14 residues. Germline lookup yields CDR1 GTSNPN and CDR2 SVGIG (reference sequence).

The V and J genes are TRBV13 and TRBJ1-4, with 7 bases identical to TRBD1. Germline CDR1 and CDR2: PRHDT and FYEKMQ (reference sequence). The V segment lost 3 bases and the J segment 4 bases; nucleotides outside the gene matches: 2. The CDR3 consists of 14 residues. The CDR3 loop is CASSLGQLNEKLFF. The CDR3 nucleotides are TGTGCCAGCAGCTTGGGACAGCTTAATGAAAAACTGTTTTTT.

The table lists this clone with a count of one. The chain combines TRBV7-6 with TRBJ2-7, with 12 positions matching TRBD1. Per the germline V gene, CDR1 is SGHVS and CDR2 is FNYEAQ. The CDR3 extends over 17 amino acids. The J segment lost 5 bases and the V segment lost 4 bases, leaving 12 bases of the junction unmatched. CDR3: CASSSRGRGQGANEQYF. The CDR3 nucleotides read TGTGCCAGCAGCTCAAGGGGGCGGGGACAGGGGGCCAACGAGCAGTACTTC.

This rearrangement joins TRBV11-1 to TRBJ1-1; TRBD1 might be the D (6 bases). This CDR3 is 16 amino acids long. Germline V gene sequence: CDR1 SGHAT, CDR2 FQDESV (reference sequence). The ends were cut back, 9 bases at V and 0 bases at J, with 20 bases in the middle. CDR3 amino acids: CASRGQTGSMNTEAFF. CDR3 nucleotides: TGTGCCAGTAGAGGACAGACGGGGAGCATGAACACTGAAGCTTTCTTT.

This rearrangement joins TRBV7-9 to TRBJ1-1; a weak D match, TRBD1 (5 bases). The germline V and J ends were trimmed by 0 bases and 3 bases, with 14 bases remaining between them. The CDR3 runs 16 residues. Germline CDR1 is SEHNR and CDR2 is FQNEAQ (reference sequence). The CDR3: CASSLAGLGGDTEAFF. CDR3 DNA sequence: TGTGCCAGCAGCTTAGCGGGCCTTGGAGGGGACACTGAAGCTTTCTTT.